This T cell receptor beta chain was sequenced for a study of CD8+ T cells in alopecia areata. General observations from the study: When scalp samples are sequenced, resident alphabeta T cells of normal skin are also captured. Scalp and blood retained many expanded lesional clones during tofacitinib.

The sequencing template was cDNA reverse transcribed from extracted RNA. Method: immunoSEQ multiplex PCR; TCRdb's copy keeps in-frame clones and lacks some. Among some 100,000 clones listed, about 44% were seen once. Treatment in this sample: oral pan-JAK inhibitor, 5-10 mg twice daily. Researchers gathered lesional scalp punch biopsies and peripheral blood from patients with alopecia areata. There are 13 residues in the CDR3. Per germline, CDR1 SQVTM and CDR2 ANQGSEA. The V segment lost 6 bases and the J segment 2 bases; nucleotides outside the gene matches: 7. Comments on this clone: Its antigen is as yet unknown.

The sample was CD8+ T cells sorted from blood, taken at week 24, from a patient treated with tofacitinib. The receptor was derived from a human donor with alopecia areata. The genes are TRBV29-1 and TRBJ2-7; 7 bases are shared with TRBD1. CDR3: CSVSDRSTYEQYF. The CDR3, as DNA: TGCAGCGTCTCGGACAGGAGTACCTACGAGCAGTACTTC.